The 29 T cell receptor beta chains below all came from one sample that was sequenced in a study of shared clonotypes between healthy human individuals. The data were produced by immunoSEQ multiplex PCR, yet TCRdb's version contains in-frame clones alone and is incomplete. The table lists some 1 million clones, under 80% of them singletons. Input material: memory CD4+ T cells sorted from blood. As for subset: CD45RA-negative fraction. Receptors originate from a man younger than 35 in good health.

V is TRBV5-1 and J is TRBJ2-7; the match to TRBD2 covers 15 bases. This CDR3 region has 15 residues. Germline trimming cut 0 bases from V and 7 bases from J; bases unmatched to any gene: 2. Germline loops: CDR1 SGHRS, CDR2 YFSETQ. Here the CDR3 reads CASSLGTSGRGEQYF. The CDR3, as DNA: TGCGCCAGCAGCTTGGGGACTAGCGGGAGGGGTGAGCAGTACTTC.

Notes on this clone: A read error may produce the germline difference seen at one junction end. This rearrangement joins TRBV2 to TRBJ1-4; D is undetermined. The germline V gene has CDR1 SNHLY and CDR2 FYNNEI. The CDR3 spans 14 residues. The CDR3 DNA follows: TGTGCCAGCAAATGGGAGTCTCTAATGAAAAATCTGTTTTTT. Residues: CASKWESLMKNLFF.

V and J are TRBV4-1 and TRBJ2-2; D gene ambiguous. Germline values: CDR1 MGHRA, CDR2 YSYEKL. V was trimmed by 3 bases and J by 8 bases, leaving 10 bases between them. The CDR3 runs 13 residues. The DNA for the CDR3 is TGCGCCAGCAGCCAGGGCCCTGGGGGGGAGCTGTTTTTT. This translates into CASSQGPGGELFF.

The chain recombines TRBV2 with TRBJ2-3; D call uncertain. In germline, CDR1 is SNHLY, CDR2 FYNNEI. Trimming removed 5 bases from V and 0 bases from J, with 12 bases in between. The CDR3 spans 15 residues. Here the CDR3 DNA reads TGTGCCAGCAGTAGACCAGGTCCCAGCACAGATACGCAGTATTTT. Amino acids: CASSRPGPSTDTQYF.

This rearrangement joins TRBV7-6 to TRBJ1-2; D call uncertain. This CDR3 contains 13 residues. V gave up 5 bases and J gave up 7 bases, with 14 bases separating them. Germline-derived CDR1 and CDR2 are SGHVS and FNYEAQ. CDR3 in DNA: TGTGCCAGCAGCCAGATTGGGATTGGTGGCTACACCTTC. It translates to CASSQIGIGGYTF.

This chain uses TRBV11-3 with TRBJ2-3; no definite D call. V gave up 3 bases and J gave up 5 bases, with 6 bases separating them. Germline V lookup: CDR1 SGHNT, CDR2 YENEEA. CDR3 length: 12 residues. The CDR3 is CASSFSGDTQYF. DNA for the CDR3: TGTGCCAGCAGCTTCTCGGGAGATACGCAGTATTTT.

This clone has more than one count but fewer than ten. This chain links TRBV6-1 with TRBJ1-2; D is unclear. V lost 3 bases and J lost 3, with 8 bases in between. CDR1 is MNHNS, CDR2 SASEGT, per germline. CDR3 length equals 13 residues. The CDR3 DNA is TGTGCCAGCAGTGACTTGGGCGACTATGGCTACACCTTC. Protein sequence: CASSDLGDYGYTF.

The chain couples TRBV19 to TRBJ2-3; D remains unclear. Looked up from germline, CDR1 is LNHDA and CDR2 is SQIVND (reference sequence). V was shortened by 8 bases and J by 2 bases, with 8 bases between the two germline ends. The CDR3 runs to 12 residues. The CDR3 nucleotides read TGTGCCAGTGCCGGGTCCACAGATACGCAGTATTTT. Amino acids: CASAGSTDTQYF.

The V gene is TRBV2, the J gene TRBJ1-2; the match to TRBD1 covers 10 bases. Germline-derived CDR1 and CDR2 are SNHLY and FYNNEI. Germline trimming cut 6 bases from V and 2 bases from J; bases unmatched to any gene: 9. The CDR3 has 16 amino acids. CDR3 loop: CASRTGTGVGNYGYTF. CDR3 coding DNA: TGTGCCAGCAGGACCGGGACAGGGGTGGGGAACTATGGCTACACCTTC. The complete variable domain, with remaining parts taken from reference TRBV2 and TRBJ1-2, reads EPEVTQTPSHQVTQMGQEVILRCVPISNHLYFYWYRQILGQKVEFLVSFYNNEISEKSEIFDDQFSVERPDGSNFTLKIRSTKLEDSAMYFCASRTGTGVGNYGYTFGSGTRLTVV.

This rearrangement joins TRBV5-1 to TRBJ1-2, with 9 bases lining up with TRBD1. Germline CDR1 and CDR2: SGHRS and YFSETQ. This CDR3 region has 13 residues. The V and J ends lost 3 bases and 6 bases, in that order; junction bases with no gene match: 3. The CDR3 bases are TGCGCCAGCAGCTCCGGGACAGGGAATGGCTACACCTTC. Amino acids: CASSSGTGNGYTF.

This clone is a singleton in its sample. The chain is built from TRBV30 and TRBJ1-2; TRBD1 might be the D (5 bases). Germline V lookup: CDR1 GTSNPN, CDR2 SVGIG (reference sequence). The V and J ends lost 2 bases and 4 bases respectively, with 17 bases between them. There are 15 residues in the CDR3. CDR3 loop: CAWSIPGRHGYGYTF. CDR3 in DNA: TGTGCCTGGAGTATACCGGGACGGCATGGCTATGGCTACACCTTC.

This chain connects TRBV18 to TRBJ1-3; D remains unclear. In germline, CDR1 is KGHSH, CDR2 LQKENI. The CDR3 totals 15 residues. Trimming took off 4 bases at V and 0 bases at J, with 10 bases between the two ends. The CDR3 DNA follows: TGTGCCAGCTCACATACAGCGGCCTCTGGAAACACCATATATTTT. This codes for CASSHTAASGNTIYF.

Worth noting for this clone: Other DNA variants within this sample encode the same CDR3. The chain links TRBV11-2 to TRBJ1-1; maybe TRBD1 (6 bases). The V gene lost 1 base and the J gene lost 1 base, with 7 bases spanning the gap. The germline gives CDR1 SGHAT, CDR2 FQNNGV. This CDR3 has 14 residues. CDR3 amino acids: CASSLVTGNTEAFF. The CDR3 region has the DNA TGTGCCAGCAGCTTAGTGACAGGGAACACTGAAGCTTTCTTT.

This chain connects TRBV7-3 to TRBJ1-1, with a weak D call TRBD1 (6 bases). Germline V CDR1 and CDR2: SGHTA, FQGTGA. The CDR3 extends over 16 amino acids. The V gene lost 5 bases and the J gene lost 4 bases, with 20 bases spanning the gap. In nucleotides, the CDR3 is TGTGCCAGCAGCCCCCAAGGGGGGGCGGGTAGCACTGAAGCTTTCTTT. Protein: CASSPQGGAGSTEAFF. Based on the CDR3 plus reference TRBV7-3 and TRBJ1-1, the full variable domain is GAGVSQTPSNKVTEKGKYVELRCDPISGHTALYWYRQSLGQGPEFLIYFQGTGAADDSGLPNDRFFAVRPEGSVSTLKIQRTERGDSAVYLCASSPQGGAGSTEAFFGQGTRLTVV.

For this clone: Other DNA sequences from this sample encode an identical CDR3 as well. The chain uses TRBV5-5 and TRBJ1-3; D may be TRBD1 (6 bases). The CDR3 has 14 residues. Germline loops: CDR1 SGHKS, CDR2 YYEKEE (reference sequence). Trimming shortened V by 3 bases and J by 3 bases, and 10 bases separated the two germline ends. CDR3 DNA sequence: TGTGCCAGCAGCTCAACAGGGAGTGGAAACACCATATATTTT. Amino acid sequence: CASSSTGSGNTIYF.

Written as DNA, the CDR3 is TGTGCGGCCAGGGAGGGGAACTATGGCTACACCTTC. This gives the protein CAAREGNYGYTF. The rearrangement links TRBV7-8 to TRBJ1-2, with TRBD1 as a possible D gene (5 bases). This CDR3 contains 12 residues. Germline V lookup: CDR1 SGHVS, CDR2 FQNEAQ.

The chain is built from TRBV15 and TRBJ2-7; no definite D call. The CDR3 spans 13 residues. CDR1 and CDR2 (germline): LNHNV, YYDKDF (reference sequence). V gave up 2 bases and J gave up 6 bases, with 11 bases separating them. In DNA, the CDR3 is TGTGCCACCAGCAGACCCCCGCTAGTCGAGCAGTACTTC. Translating it yields CATSRPPLVEQYF.

This clone was picked up a small number of times. The same CDR3 is also encoded by other DNA sequences in this sample. The V gene is TRBV4-3, the J gene TRBJ2-5; D gene ambiguous. V was trimmed by 0 bases and J by 6 bases, leaving 8 bases between them. Germline V gene data show CDR1 as LGHNA and CDR2 as YSLEER. The CDR3 loop spans 13 amino acids. The chain's CDR3 is CASSQDSRKTQYF. In nucleotides, the CDR3 is TGCGCCAGCAGCCAAGATAGTAGGAAGACCCAGTACTTC.

V gene TRBV11-2 combines with J gene TRBJ2-2; D is unclear. Deletions cut 4 bases from V and 1 base from J, with 7 bases between. The germline V gene encodes CDR1 SGHAT and CDR2 FQNNGV. The CDR3 contains 14 residues. CDR3 nucleotide sequence: TGTGCCAGCAGCTCTCAGAGGAACACCGGGGAGCTGTTTTTT. Protein: CASSSQRNTGELFF.

This clone has only one observation. The chain uses TRBV11-2 and TRBJ2-3, with D possibly TRBD1 on 6 matching bases. The CDR3 is made up of 15 amino acids. The germline gives CDR1 SGHAT, CDR2 FQNNGV. Deletions cut 9 bases from V and 7 bases from J, with 23 bases between. The CDR3 region is CASNPLWGPGNTQYF. In DNA form, the CDR3 reads TGTGCCAGTAACCCTCTATGGGGGCCCGGGAATACGCAGTATTTT.

This chain links TRBV6-1 with TRBJ1-5; D is unresolved. V lost 7 bases to trimming and J lost 1 base, with 5 bases between them. From germline, CDR1 is MNHNS and CDR2 SASEGT. The CDR3 loop spans 12 amino acids. The CDR3 DNA is TGTGCCAGCACGGGGAGCAATCAGCCCCAGCATTTT. Encoded protein: CASTGSNQPQHF.

The sample holds one count of this clone. The chain combines TRBV5-1 with TRBJ2-3; 7 positions match TRBD2. V was pared by 0 bases and J by 6 bases, with 4 bases of the junction left unmatched. The CDR3 loop spans 14 amino acids. Germline V gene lookup returns CDR1 SGHRS and CDR2 YFSETQ. CDR3 in DNA: TGCGCCAGCAGCTTGGGCGGGAGTCGGGATACGCAGTATTTT. Amino acid sequence: CASSLGGSRDTQYF.

The V and J genes are TRBV6-1 and TRBJ2-5, with a weak D call TRBD1 (6 bases). The CDR3 is made up of 15 amino acids. V lost 0 bases to trimming and J lost 5 bases, with 13 bases between them. Germline values: CDR1 MNHNS, CDR2 SASEGT. The CDR3 sequence: CASSEAGASWETQYF. Here the CDR3 DNA reads TGTGCCAGCAGTGAAGCGGGGGCGAGTTGGGAGACCCAGTACTTC.

This clone was observed many times. The rearrangement joins TRBV19 to TRBJ1-6; a possible D gene is TRBD1 (6 bases). Trimming removed 9 bases from V and 6 bases from J, with 15 bases in between. Per the germline V gene, CDR1 is LNHDA and CDR2 is SQIVND (reference sequence). The CDR3 has 14 residues. CDR3 region: CASREQGFNSPLHF. In nucleotides, the CDR3 is TGTGCCAGCCGAGAACAGGGATTTAATTCACCCCTCCACTTT.

The chain recombines TRBV7-9 with TRBJ1-2; 7 nucleotides agree with TRBD1. The J segment lost 8 bases and the V segment lost 4 bases, leaving 10 bases of the junction unmatched. The CDR3 totals 14 residues. Germline lookup yields CDR1 SEHNR and CDR2 FQNEAQ (reference sequence). CDR3 loop: CASSSEGGGGGYTF. CDR3 sequence (DNA): TGTGCCAGCAGCTCGGAGGGTGGAGGGGGCGGCTACACCTTC.

The chain has TRBV19 and TRBJ1-2; D not certain. Germline assignment: CDR1 LNHDA and CDR2 SQIVND (reference sequence). With 3 bases removed from V and 1 base from J, the gap between germline ends came to 12 bases. The CDR3 extends over 15 amino acids. CDR3 sequence reads: CASSIPGQLNYGYTF. CDR3 DNA: TGTGCCAGTAGTATCCCCGGTCAGCTTAACTATGGCTACACCTTC.

J is TRBJ1-2 and V is TRBV18; D possibly corresponds to TRBD1 (5 bases). CDR1 and CDR2 from the germline V gene are KGHSH and LQKENI. V shed 0 bases and J shed 8 bases, with 13 bases lying between them. CDR3 size: 14 residues. CDR3 sequence: CASSPPSGGRGYTF. The CDR3, as DNA: TGTGCCAGCTCACCACCGTCGGGGGGTCGAGGCTACACCTTC.

The V and J genes are TRBV28 and TRBJ2-5, with D perhaps matching TRBD1 or TRBD2 (7 bases each). The V gene lost 8 bases and the J gene lost 2 bases, with 15 bases spanning the gap. This CDR3 has 14 amino acids. CDR1 and CDR2 (germline): MDHEN, SYDVKM. The CDR3 bases are TGTGCCAGCGCCAGGGGGGGAGTACAAGAGACCCAGTACTTC. It translates to CASARGGVQETQYF.

The chain links TRBV7-2 to TRBJ1-4; D is unclear. The CDR3 is made up of 16 amino acids. The V end was cut by 0 bases, the J end by 0 bases, with 8 bases between. Germline CDR1 reads SGHTA; CDR2 reads FQGNSA. The CDR3 sequence: CASSLARAATNEKLFF. In DNA form, the CDR3 reads TGTGCCAGCAGCTTAGCGCGGGCAGCAACTAATGAAAAACTGTTTTTT. Based on the CDR3 plus reference TRBV7-2 and TRBJ1-4, the full variable domain is GAGVSQSPSNKVTEKGKDVELRCDPISGHTALYWYRQSLGQGLEFLIYFQGNSAPDKSGLPSDRFSAERTGGSVSTLTIQRTQQEDSAVYLCASSLARAATNEKLFFGSGTQLSVL.